The 24 T cell receptor beta chains in this list originate from one sample, sequenced in a study of human T cells and chemical hapten exposure. Time point defined: patch test 3, about 24 weeks after DPC sensitization. Treatment defined: therapeutic diphenylcyclopropenone sensitization with weekly scalp DPC. TCRdb reanalysed the RACE reads using MiXCR and keeps one entry per CDR3 protein. In the table there are roughly 200,000 distinct CDR3 sequences, under 30% of which are singletons. The input for sequencing was whole blood, taken in connection with sensitization to the hapten diphenylcyclopropenone (DPC). These receptors came from a woman aged 40 to 50 with alopecia areata. Some clones in this sample may be carry-over from other donors' samples.

The DNA of the CDR3 is TGTGCCAGCAGCGACAGGGCAATCACCGGGGAGCTGTTTTTT. This sequence encodes CASSDRAITGELFF. The chain is built from TRBV6-5 and TRBJ2-2, with TRBD1 identical over 7 bases. Per the germline V gene, CDR1 is MNHEY and CDR2 is SVGAGI. CDR3 length equals 14 residues. V dropped 6 bases and J dropped 4; count of bases not matched to a gene: 5.

As to this clonotype: An end of the junction does not agree with germline; a read error may underlie this. V is TRBV28 and J is TRBJ2-4; no firm D call. This CDR3 contains 11 residues. CDR1 and CDR2 from the germline V gene are MDHEN and SYDVKM. CDR3 bases: TGTGCCGGCAGTTTCGAAAACATTCAGTACTTC. Its protein product is CAGSFENIQYF.

The table lists this clonotype with a few counts. The chain has TRBV7-9 and TRBJ1-5, with D possibly TRBD1 on 5 matching bases. The CDR3 contains 16 residues. V was shortened by 6 bases and J by 7 bases, with 22 bases between the two germline ends. The germline V gene has CDR1 SEHNR and CDR2 FQNEAQ (reference sequence). The CDR3 DNA reads as TGTGCCAGCAGTTCAGCGGGCGGGGAGGGGCTCCAGCCCCAGCATTTT. It is translated as CASSSAGGEGLQPQHF. Full variable domain (missing parts from reference TRBV7-9 and TRBJ1-5): DTGVSQNPRHKITKRGQNVTFRCDPISEHNRLYWYRQTLGQGPEFLTYFQNEAQLEKSRLLSDRFSAERPKGSFSTLEIQRTEQGDSAMYLCASSSAGGEGLQPQHFGDGTRLSIL.

In this sample, this clonotype turned up many times. The gene calls are TRBV20-1 and TRBJ1-1; a weak D match, TRBD1 (6 bases). The CDR3 has 14 amino acids. Germline CDR1 is DFQATT and CDR2 is SNEGSKA (reference sequence). Here the CDR3 reads CSTPVRQAWGEAFF. For the CDR3, the DNA is TGCAGCACGCCAGTTAGACAGGCTTGGGGGGAAGCTTTCTTT.

CDR3 amino acids: CASSQDRRQPQHF. CDR3 sequence (DNA): TGTGCCAGCAGCCAAGATCGTAGGCAGCCCCAGCATTTT. The chain employs TRBV3-1 and TRBJ1-5, with D unresolved. This CDR3 is 13 amino acids long. V was clipped by 0 bases and J by 7 bases, with 7 bases between them. CDR1 is LGHDT and CDR2 is YNNKEL in the germline V gene (reference sequence).

The chain uses TRBV7-2 and TRBJ2-5; 8 nucleotides line up with TRBD1. With V trimmed by 1 base and J by 2 bases, 6 bases remained unmatched. The germline V gene has CDR1 SGHTA and CDR2 FQGNSA. The CDR3 is 16 amino acids. CDR3 loop: CASSLVGQGAQETQYF. In DNA form, the CDR3 reads TGTGCCAGCAGCTTAGTGGGTCAGGGGGCTCAAGAGACCCAGTACTTC.

This clonotype was recorded a few times. The chain couples TRBV12-3 or TRBV12-4 to TRBJ1-5; no clear D gene. V dropped 5 bases and J dropped 5 bases, with 7 bases sitting between them. The CDR3 totals 12 residues. DNA for the CDR3: TGTGCCAGCAGTCCGAATTATCAGCCCCAGCATTTT. Translating it yields CASSPNYQPQHF.

This clonotype was observed many times. The rearrangement links TRBV29-1 to TRBJ2-5; the match to TRBD1 covers 7 bases. Trimming cost V 6 bases and J 4 bases; bases outside gene matches: 8. Germline values: CDR1 SQVTM, CDR2 ANQGSEA. The CDR3 extends over 13 amino acids. The CDR3: CSVGMRGPETQYF. The CDR3 nucleotides are TGCAGCGTCGGTATGAGGGGGCCAGAGACCCAGTACTTC. Full variable domain (outside the CDR3, taken from reference TRBV29-1 and TRBJ2-5): SAVISQKPSRDICQRGTSLTIQCQVDSQVTMMFWYRQQPGQSLTLIATANQGSEATYESGFVIDKFPISRPNLTFSTLTVSNMSPEDSSIYLCSVGMRGPETQYFGPGTRLLVL.

This clonotype was counted a few times. The chain uses TRBV6-5 and TRBJ1-4; D is undetermined. The ends were cut back, 6 bases at V and 8 bases at J, with 10 bases in the middle. CDR1 is MNHEY and CDR2 is SVGAGI in the germline V gene. The CDR3 is 12 amino acids. CDR3: CASRADREKLFF. The CDR3 nucleotides read TGTGCCAGCAGAGCTGACCGGGAAAAACTGTTTTTT.

This chain links TRBV7-2 with TRBJ1-2, with TRBD1 matching 7 bases. The CDR3 runs to 15 residues. V shed 5 bases, J shed 4 bases, and the junction held 10 bases outside the gene matches. Germline lookup yields CDR1 SGHTA and CDR2 FQGNSA. The CDR3 spells CASSKRDSFSYGYTF. CDR3 DNA: TGTGCCAGCAGCAAACGGGACAGCTTCTCCTATGGCTACACCTTC. The full variable domain, rest sourced from reference TRBV7-2 and TRBJ1-2, is GAGVSQSPSNKVTEKGKDVELRCDPISGHTALYWYRQSLGQGLEFLIYFQGNSAPDKSGLPSDRFSAERTGGSVSTLTIQRTQQEDSAVYLCASSKRDSFSYGYTFGSGTRLTVV.

The gene calls are TRBV20-1 and TRBJ2-6; no clear D gene. Trimming left V 5 bases short and J 0 bases short, with 8 bases between. Germline V gene data show CDR1 as DFQATT and CDR2 as SNEGSKA (reference sequence). The CDR3 contains 14 residues. The CDR3 reads CSALGPSGANVLTF. For the CDR3, the DNA is TGCAGTGCTCTAGGTCCCTCTGGGGCCAACGTCCTGACTTTC.

This clonotype has more than one count but fewer than ten. The chain combines TRBV20-1 with TRBJ2-3; 8 bases match TRBD2. With 1 base clipped from V and 3 bases from J, the junction kept 6 bases outside the gene matches. Germline V gene sequence: CDR1 DFQATT, CDR2 SNEGSKA (reference sequence). The CDR3 is made up of 15 amino acids. CDR3 in amino acids: CSARVPAGVTDTQYF. DNA of the CDR3: TGCAGTGCTAGAGTCCCAGCGGGAGTGACAGATACGCAGTATTTT.

The chain combines TRBV6-2 or TRBV6-3 with TRBJ2-6; 7 bases agree with TRBD1. The V gene's germline CDR1 is MNHEY and CDR2 SVGEGT. V lost 7 bases to trimming and J lost 7 bases; unmatched junction nucleotides: 13. CDR3 length: 16 amino acids. CDR3 bases: TGTGCCAGCATCCAAGGGACAGAATCATTCGCCAACGTCCTGACTTTC. This gives the protein CASIQGTESFANVLTF.

The chain uses TRBV28 and TRBJ2-7; D uncertain. Germline CDR1 MDHEN, CDR2 SYDVKM. This CDR3 has 15 amino acids. The ends were cut back, 1 base at V and 3 bases at J, with 13 bases in the middle. The CDR3 nucleotides are TGTGCCAGCAGTTTATCTCTAGGCGGATTCTACGAGCAGTACTTC. It translates to CASSLSLGGFYEQYF.

This clonotype appeared a few times. The chain employs TRBV20-1 and TRBJ2-3; 7 bases align to TRBD2. Germline CDR1 and CDR2: DFQATT and SNEGSKA (reference sequence). Unmatched junction bases numbered 6, after V lost 3 bases and J lost 3 bases. The CDR3 runs to 14 residues. CDR3 sequence (DNA): TGCAGTGCTAGGTCTAGCGGACCTACAGATACGCAGTATTTT. Its protein is CSARSSGPTDTQYF.

This clonotype was detected ten times or more. The CDR3 region has the DNA TGTGCCAGCAGTTTCGAGAATTCACCCCTCCACTTT. The encoded protein is CASSFENSPLHF. This chain joins TRBV27 and TRBJ1-6; D uncertain. The CDR3 covers 12 residues. V was cut by 3 bases and J by 7 bases, with 4 bases left in between. The V gene's germline CDR1 is MNHEY and CDR2 SMNVEV (reference sequence).

The table lists this clonotype with many counts. This sequence joins TRBV10-3 and TRBJ2-5, with 12 bases that match TRBD2. After removal of 6 bases from V and 4 bases from J, the junction contained 9 bases not matched to a gene. Germline CDR1 and CDR2: ENHRY and SYGVKD. CDR3 size: 16 residues. Here the CDR3 reads CAISEPGLAGRETQYF. DNA for the CDR3: TGTGCCATCAGCGAGCCGGGACTAGCGGGCCGAGAGACCCAGTACTTC.

CDR3 in DNA: TGTGCCAGCAGCTTCCCTAAAGGGAGTCGAGCCATGAACACTGAAGCTTTCTTT. Its protein is CASSFPKGSRAMNTEAFF. The chain has TRBV7-8 and TRBJ1-1; D is undetermined. From germline, CDR1 is SGHVS and CDR2 FQNEAQ. The germline V and J ends were trimmed by 3 bases and 0 bases, with 20 bases remaining between them. The CDR3 has 18 residues.

This clonotype came up a few times. The genes are TRBV4-1 and TRBJ2-7; 7 nucleotides align to TRBD1. The CDR3 spans 15 residues. Germline V gene sequence: CDR1 MGHRA, CDR2 YSYEKL. Trimming removed 4 bases from V and 3 bases from J; junction bases left unmatched: 9. The CDR3 DNA reads TGCGCCAGCAGCCCCTCGGACAGGTACGACTACGAGCAGTACTTC. Translating gives CASSPSDRYDYEQYF.

The V and J genes are TRBV12-3 or TRBV12-4 and TRBJ1-1; D gene ambiguous. This CDR3 contains 14 residues. Trimming left V 3 bases short and J 6 bases short, with 14 bases between. The CDR3: CASSFWGLEAEAFF. For the CDR3, the DNA is TGTGCCAGCAGTTTCTGGGGTTTGGAAGCTGAAGCTTTCTTT.

CDR3 region: CASSQERGDYYNEQFF. The CDR3 DNA sequence: TGTGCCAGCAGCCAAGAAAGAGGGGACTACTACAATGAGCAGTTCTTC. This rearrangement joins TRBV4-2 to TRBJ2-1; 7 positions agree with TRBD2. V gave up 0 bases and J gave up 3 bases; unmatched junction bases: 5. The CDR3 sequence is 16 residues long. Germline CDR1 reads LGHNA; CDR2 reads YNFKEQ.

The V gene is TRBV29-1, the J gene TRBJ1-1; tentatively, D is TRBD1 (6 bases). The length of the CDR3 is 14 residues. The V and J ends lost 2 bases and 4 bases respectively, with 14 bases between them. Germline V lookup: CDR1 SQVTM, CDR2 ANQGSEA. In DNA form, the CDR3 reads TGCAGCGTTGAACGAGGCCAAGGGGGCACTGAAGCTTTCTTT. This codes for CSVERGQGGTEAFF.

This clonotype was counted only a few times. This chain connects TRBV20-1 to TRBJ2-5; 7 bases are shared with TRBD1. With V trimmed by 5 bases and J by 7 bases, 13 bases remained unmatched. Germline loops: CDR1 DFQATT, CDR2 SNEGSKA (reference sequence). This CDR3 has 14 residues. The CDR3 protein is CSAGNRGKPATQYF. Written as DNA, the CDR3 is TGCAGTGCTGGAAACAGGGGCAAGCCTGCGACCCAGTACTTC.

Only a few counts were recorded for this clonotype. The CDR3 bases are TGTGCCAGCAGTCTAGACAGGAAGGTTCAGCCCCAGCATTTT. As protein: CASSLDRKVQPQHF. V and J are TRBV6-2 or TRBV6-3 and TRBJ1-5; D possibly corresponds to TRBD1 (6 bases). The V gene's germline CDR1 is MNHEY and CDR2 SVGEGT. The V end lost 5 bases, the J end lost 6 bases, and 14 bases lay between the germline ends. CDR3 length: 14 residues.